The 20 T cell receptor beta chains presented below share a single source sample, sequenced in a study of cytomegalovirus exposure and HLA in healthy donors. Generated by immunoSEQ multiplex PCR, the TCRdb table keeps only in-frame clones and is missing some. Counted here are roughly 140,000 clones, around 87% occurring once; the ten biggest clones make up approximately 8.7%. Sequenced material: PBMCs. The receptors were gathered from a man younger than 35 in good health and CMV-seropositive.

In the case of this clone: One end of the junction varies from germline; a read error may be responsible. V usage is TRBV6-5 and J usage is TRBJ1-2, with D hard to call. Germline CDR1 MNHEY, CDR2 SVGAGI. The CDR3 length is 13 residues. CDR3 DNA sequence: TGTGCCAGCAGATTTGGGCCGGAGGACCGTGGCGCCTTC. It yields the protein CASRFGPEDRGAF.

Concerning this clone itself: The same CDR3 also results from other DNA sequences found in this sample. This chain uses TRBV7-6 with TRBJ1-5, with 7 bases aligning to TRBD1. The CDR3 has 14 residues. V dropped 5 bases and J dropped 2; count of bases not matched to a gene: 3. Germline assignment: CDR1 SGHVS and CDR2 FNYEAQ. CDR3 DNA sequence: TGTGCCAGCAGCCCGGGGACAGGCAATCAGCCCCAGCATTTT. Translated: CASSPGTGNQPQHF.

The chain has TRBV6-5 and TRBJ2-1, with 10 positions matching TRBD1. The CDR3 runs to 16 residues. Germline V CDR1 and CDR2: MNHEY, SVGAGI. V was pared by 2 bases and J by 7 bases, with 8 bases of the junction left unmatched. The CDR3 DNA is TGTGCCAGCAGTTACGGGACAGGGGCCGCTTGGAATGAGCAGTTCTTC. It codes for CASSYGTGAAWNEQFF.

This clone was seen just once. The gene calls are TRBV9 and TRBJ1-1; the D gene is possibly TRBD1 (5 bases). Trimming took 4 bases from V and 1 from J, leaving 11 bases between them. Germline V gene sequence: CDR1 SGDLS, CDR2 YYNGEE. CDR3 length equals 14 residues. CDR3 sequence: CASSFQGGNTEAFF. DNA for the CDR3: TGTGCCAGCAGCTTCCAGGGAGGGAACACTGAAGCTTTCTTT.

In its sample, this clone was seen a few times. The CDR3 coding sequence is TGTGCCATCGGTAGGGAGACCTATGGCTACACCTTC. It translates to CAIGRETYGYTF. This chain uses TRBV10-3 with TRBJ1-2, with D unresolved. Deletions cut 8 bases from V and 4 bases from J, with 11 bases between. CDR1 is ENHRY and CDR2 is SYGVKD in the germline V gene. CDR3 length equals 12 residues.

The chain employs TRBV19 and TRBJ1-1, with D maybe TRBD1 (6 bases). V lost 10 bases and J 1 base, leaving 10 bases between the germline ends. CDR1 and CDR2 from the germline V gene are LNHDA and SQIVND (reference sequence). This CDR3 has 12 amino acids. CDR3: CATGQTNTEAFF. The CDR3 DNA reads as TGTGCCACAGGACAGACGAACACTGAAGCTTTCTTT.

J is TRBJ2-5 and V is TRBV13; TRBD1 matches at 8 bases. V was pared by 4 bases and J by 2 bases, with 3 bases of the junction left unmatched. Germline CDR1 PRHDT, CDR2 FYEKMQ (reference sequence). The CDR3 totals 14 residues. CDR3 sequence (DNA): TGTGCCAGCAGCTCCGGGACAGGTCAAGAGACCCAGTACTTC. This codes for CASSSGTGQETQYF. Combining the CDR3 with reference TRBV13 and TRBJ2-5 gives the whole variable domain AAGVIQSPRHLIKEKRETATLKCYPIPRHDTVYWYQQGPGQDPQFLISFYEKMQSDKGSIPDRFSAQQFSDYHSELNMSSLELGDSALYFCASSSGTGQETQYFGPGTRLLVL.

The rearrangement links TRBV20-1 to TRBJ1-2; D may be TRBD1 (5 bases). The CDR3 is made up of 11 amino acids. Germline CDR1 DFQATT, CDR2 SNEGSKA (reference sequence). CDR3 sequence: CRVQGERGYTF. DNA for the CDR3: TGCAGAGTTCAGGGTGAAAGGGGCTACACCTTC.

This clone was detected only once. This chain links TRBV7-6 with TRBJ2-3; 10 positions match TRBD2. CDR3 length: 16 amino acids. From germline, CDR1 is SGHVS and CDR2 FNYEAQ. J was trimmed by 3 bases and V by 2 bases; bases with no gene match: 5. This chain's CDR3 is CASSLQTSGLTDTQYF. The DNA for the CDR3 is TGTGCCAGCAGCTTACAGACTAGCGGGTTAACAGATACGCAGTATTTT.

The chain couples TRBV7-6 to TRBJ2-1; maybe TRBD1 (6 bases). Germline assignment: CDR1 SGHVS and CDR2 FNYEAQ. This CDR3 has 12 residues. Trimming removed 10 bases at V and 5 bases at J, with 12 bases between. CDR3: CATGTPNNEQFF. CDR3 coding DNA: TGTGCCACCGGGACACCGAACAATGAGCAGTTCTTC.

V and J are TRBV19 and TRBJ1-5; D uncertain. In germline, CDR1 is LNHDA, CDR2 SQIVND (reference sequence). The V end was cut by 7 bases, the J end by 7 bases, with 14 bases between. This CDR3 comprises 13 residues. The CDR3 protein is CASNEGLGQPQHF. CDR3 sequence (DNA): TGTGCCAGTAACGAGGGTCTGGGACAGCCCCAGCATTTT.

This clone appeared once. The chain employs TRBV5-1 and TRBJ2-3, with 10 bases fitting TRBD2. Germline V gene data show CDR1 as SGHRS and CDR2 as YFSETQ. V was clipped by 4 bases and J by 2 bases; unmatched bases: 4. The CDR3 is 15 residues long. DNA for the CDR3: TGCGCCAGCAGCGCTGGACTAGCGGACACAGATACGCAGTATTTT. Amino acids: CASSAGLADTDTQYF.

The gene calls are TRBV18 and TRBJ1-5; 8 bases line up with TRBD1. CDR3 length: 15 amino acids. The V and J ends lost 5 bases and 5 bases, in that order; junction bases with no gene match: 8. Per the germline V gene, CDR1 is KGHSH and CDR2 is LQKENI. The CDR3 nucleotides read TGTGCCAGCTCATCCGGGACAGGCTCTCATCAGCCCCAGCATTTT. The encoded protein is CASSSGTGSHQPQHF.

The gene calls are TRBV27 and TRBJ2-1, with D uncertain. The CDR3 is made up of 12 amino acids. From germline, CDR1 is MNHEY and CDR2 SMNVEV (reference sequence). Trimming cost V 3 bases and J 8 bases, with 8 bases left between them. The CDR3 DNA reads TGTGCCAGCAGTTTGAACGTAGATGAGCAGTTCTTC. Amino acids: CASSLNVDEQFF.

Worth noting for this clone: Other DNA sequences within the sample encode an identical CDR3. CDR3 coding DNA: TGTGCCAGTAGCGACAGCTCCAATCAGCCCCAGCATTTT. This encodes CASSDSSNQPQHF. The V gene is TRBV19, the J gene TRBJ1-5, with D possibly matching TRBD1 (5 bases). This CDR3 spans 13 amino acids. Trimming shortened V by 6 bases and J by 3 bases, and 9 bases separated the two germline ends. Per germline, CDR1 LNHDA and CDR2 SQIVND (reference sequence).

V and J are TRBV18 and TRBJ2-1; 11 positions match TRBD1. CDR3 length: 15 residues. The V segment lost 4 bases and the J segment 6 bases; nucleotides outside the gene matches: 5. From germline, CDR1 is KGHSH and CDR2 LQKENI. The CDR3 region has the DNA TGTGCCAGCTCACTCTTTGGACAGGGGGCCAATGAGCAGTTCTTC. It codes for CASSLFGQGANEQFF.

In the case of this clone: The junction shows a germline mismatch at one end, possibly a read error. The CDR3 DNA reads as TGTGCCAGCAGTTACCCCGGACAGGGTAGGCTAGCCTTC. Protein product: CASSYPGQGRLAF. The chain employs TRBV6-5 and TRBJ1-2; 8 nucleotides agree with TRBD1. The germline CDR1 and CDR2 sequences are MNHEY and SVGAGI. This CDR3 spans 13 amino acids.

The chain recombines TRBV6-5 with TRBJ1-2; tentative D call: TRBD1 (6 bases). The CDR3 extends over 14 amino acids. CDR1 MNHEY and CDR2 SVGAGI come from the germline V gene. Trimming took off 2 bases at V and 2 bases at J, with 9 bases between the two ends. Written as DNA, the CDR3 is TGTGCCAGCAGTTACGCTACAGGGAACTATGGCTACACCTTC. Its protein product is CASSYATGNYGYTF.

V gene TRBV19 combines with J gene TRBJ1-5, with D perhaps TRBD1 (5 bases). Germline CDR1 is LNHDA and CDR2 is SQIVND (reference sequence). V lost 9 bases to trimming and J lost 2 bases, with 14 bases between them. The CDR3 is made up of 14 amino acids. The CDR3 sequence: CASTGGLGNQPQHF. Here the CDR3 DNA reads TGTGCCAGCACCGGGGGTTTGGGCAATCAGCCCCAGCATTTT.

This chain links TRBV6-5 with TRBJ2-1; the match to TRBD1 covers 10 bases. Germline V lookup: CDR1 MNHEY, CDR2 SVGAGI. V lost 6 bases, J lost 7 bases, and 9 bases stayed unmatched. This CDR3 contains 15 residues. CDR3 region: CASSIGTGANNEQFF. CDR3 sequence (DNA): TGTGCCAGCAGCATAGGGACAGGGGCTAATAATGAGCAGTTCTTC.